This paragraph covers one TCR beta chain sequence. From germline, CDR1 is SGHAT and CDR2 FQNNGV. The CDR3 totals 15 residues. V shed 6 bases and J shed 8 bases, with 22 bases lying between them. Authors' processing steps: Quantification of nucleated cells was approximated via reference gene primer amplification. Using immunoSEQ multiplex PCR, the repertoire was profiled, and TCRdb retains in-frame clones only, with some absent. V and J calls and clone size follow that table, whereas D and trimming were derived from the DNA. The data show approximately 310,000 clones, 89% seen once. This record comes from a study of blood T cell repertoires in COVID-19. Study as a whole: The samples span acute and convalescent COVID-19 from the United States, Italy and Spain.

The sequenced sample consisted of PBMCs or T cells enriched from blood (not recorded which). The chain is built from TRBV11-2 and TRBJ1-2; TRBD1 is a possible D gene (5 bases). The sequence derives from a man in his 60s who had recovered from COVID-19. CDR3 coding DNA: TGTGCCAGCAGGCCCACCAGGTGGGGGGGTAAAGGCTACACCTTC. It is translated as CASRPTRWGGKGYTF.